The rows below give T cell receptor beta chains drawn from one sample of a study of OX40 agonist ivuxolimab in advanced cancers. Generated by immunoSEQ multiplex PCR, the TCRdb table keeps only in-frame clones and is missing some. Found here are about 68,000 clones, 80% to 90% of them singletons; the top ten hold around 1.5%. This specimen was CD4+ or CD8+ T cells sorted from blood, taken in a trial of the OX40 agonist ivuxolimab. Receptor source: an adult with an advanced solid tumor such as melanoma, head and neck, liver or kidney cancer. CDR3s include the opening cysteine and the closing phenylalanine or tryptophan. D genes are given only for firm matches. Clone size appears in some rows only: once, few, many, or a class for an expanded clone.

>TRBV5-6|TRBJ2-2|TRBD2|.
TGTGCCAGCAGCTTTAGGACTAGCGGCAACACCGGGGAGCTGTTTTTT
CASSFRTSGNTGELFF
>TRBV5-1|TRBJ2-7|.|.
TGCGCCAGCAGCGTTTCGGTGGGCGAGCAGTACTTC
CASSVSVGEQYF
>TRBV9|TRBJ2-3|.|once
TGTGCCAGCAGCGTAGGCTCGGAGACAGATACGCAGTATTTT
CASSVGSETDTQYF
>TRBV6-4|TRBJ1-1|TRBD1|.
TGTGCCAGCAGCAGGGACAGAGAGAACACTGAAGCTTTCTTT
CASSRDRENTEAFF
>TRBV25-1|TRBJ1-2|.|once
TGTGCCAGCAGTGAAATGGGGGGCGATGGCTACACCTTC
CASSEMGGDGYTF
>TRBV5-4|TRBJ1-2|TRBD1|.
TGTGCCAGCAGCTTGGCGGGACAGGGTTTGGTGCTCTATGGCTACACCTTC
CASSLAGQGLVLYGYTF
>TRBV5-1|TRBJ2-3|TRBD2|.
TGCGCCAGCAGCTTGGTAGCGGGGACTAGCACAGATACGCAGTATTTT
CASSLVAGTSTDTQYF
>TRBV19|TRBJ2-7|TRBD1|.
TGTGCCAGTAGTGTACAGGGACAGGGGCGCCACTACGAGCAGTACTTC
CASSVQGQGRHYEQYF
>TRBV29-1|TRBJ2-5|.|once
TGCAGCGTTGAAGGGGGGGCCGGGGAGACCCAGTACTTC
CSVEGGAGETQYF
>TRBV28|TRBJ2-5|.|few
TGTGCCAGCAGCCTCGACAGGCCGCAAGAGACCCAGTACTTC
CASSLDRPQETQYF
>TRBV6-5|TRBJ2-7|TRBD1|.
TGTGCCAGCCGCTCCGGGACAGGGGACGAGCAGTACTTC
CASRSGTGDEQYF
>TRBV14|TRBJ1-4|TRBD1|.
TGTGCCGGCGCAGCCAAGGAGCGTATGCGCAGGGGGAGCGGACACTCGGGGGAAAAACTGTTTTTT
CAGAAKERMRRGSGHSGEKLFF
>TRBV7-2|TRBJ2-7|TRBD2|.
TGTGCCAGCAGCTTAAAAGCGGGGCGGGACGAGCAGTACTTC
CASSLKAGRDEQYF
>TRBV4-3|TRBJ1-1|.|few
TGCGCCAGCAGCCAAGAACGCGGTGGGGGAGCTTTCTTT
CASSQERGGGAFF
>TRBV5-8|TRBJ2-7|TRBD1|.
TGTGCCATCCCGGACAGGTCCTACGAGCAGTACTTC
CAIPDRSYEQYF
>TRBV7-3|TRBJ2-1|.|.
TGTGCCAGCAGCCTCGGTGTAGGGGGGAATGAGCAGTTCTTC
CASSLGVGGNEQFF
>TRBV6-5|TRBJ2-1|.|.
TGTGCCAGCAGTTATGGGGGCAGTGGGTTAAGCAATGAGCAGTTCTTC
CASSYGGSGLSNEQFF
>TRBV7-2|TRBJ2-1|TRBD1|.
TGTGCCAGCAGCTTAGCTATTGGACAGGGGGACTCCTACAATGAGCAGTTCTTC
CASSLAIGQGDSYNEQFF
>TRBV11-2|TRBJ2-1|.|.
TGTGCCAGCAGCTTAGGGTATTCGGCTGAGCAGTTCTTC
CASSLGYSAEQFF
>TRBV18|TRBJ2-1|.|.
TGTGCCAGCTCACCACCGGCAGGACTCAAGTTCTTC
CASSPPAGLKFF
>TRBV5-1|TRBJ2-7|.|.
TGCGCCAGCAGCTTACTGACCCCTTCGCAAGACGAGCAGTACTTC
CASSLLTPSQDEQYF
>TRBV5-8|TRBJ2-7|TRBD1|.
TGTGCCAGCAGCTTGGGGGGACAGGGGTACTACGAGCAGTACTTC
CASSLGGQGYYEQYF
>TRBV7-3|TRBJ2-1|TRBD2|.
TGTGCCAGCAGCTTACCTAGCGGGAGAGAGCAGTTCTTC
CASSLPSGREQFF
>TRBV9|TRBJ1-4|.|.
TGTGCCAGCAGCGTAGGACCAGGCTCCTCTAATGAAAAACTGTTTTTT
CASSVGPGSSNEKLFF
>TRBV5-5|TRBJ2-1|.|.
TGTGCCAGCAGTCCGACCGATGAGCAGTTCTTC
CASSPTDEQFF
>TRBV11-2|TRBJ2-5|.|.
TGTGCCAGCAGCCCCCAACTAGCCGGTGAGACCCAGTACTTC
CASSPQLAGETQYF
>TRBV13|TRBJ2-7|TRBD2|.
TGTGCCAGCAGCAGGGGGCCCAAGCTAGCGGGAGTAGCCCCGCTTTCCTACGAGCAGTACTTC
CASSRGPKLAGVAPLSYEQYF
>TRBV27|TRBJ2-5|.|.
TGTGCCAGCAGTTCCTACGGAGAGACCCAGTACTTC
CASSSYGETQYF
>TRBV7-2|TRBJ1-5|.|.
TGTGCCAGCAGCATTCAAGGAAATCAGCCCCAGCATTTT
CASSIQGNQPQHF
>TRBV19|TRBJ2-1|TRBD2|.
TGTGCCAGTAGTATCGCACTAGCGCCTTACAATGAGCAGTTCTTC
CASSIALAPYNEQFF
>TRBV5-1|TRBJ2-2|TRBD1|few
TGCGCCAGCAGCTTGGCCCCCGGGACAGGGAACGGGGAGCTGTTTTTT
CASSLAPGTGNGELFF
>TRBV9|TRBJ2-1|.|.
TGTGCCAGCACCCTCCTCGAGGCCTACAATGAGCAGTTCTTC
CASTLLEAYNEQFF
>TRBV9|TRBJ2-3|.|few
TGTGCCAGCAGCGCCAATCAGGGGTGGGATACGCAGTATTTT
CASSANQGWDTQYF
>TRBV4-1|TRBJ1-5|.|.
TGCGCCAGCAGCCAAGAGTCAACAGGCGGACAGCCCCAGCATTTT
CASSQESTGGQPQHF
>TRBV4-1|TRBJ2-1|TRBD2|.
TGCGCCAGCAGCTGGACTAGCGGGAGAAATCCTGTGTACAATGAGCAGTTCTTC
CASSWTSGRNPVYNEQFF
>TRBV2|TRBJ2-2|TRBD1|.
TGTGCCACAAAGTCAGGGACAGGGGGCACCGGGGAGCTGTTTTTT
CATKSGTGGTGELFF
>TRBV18|TRBJ1-5|TRBD1|.
TGTGCCTCCGGGACAGGGAATCAGCCCCAGCATTTT
CASGTGNQPQHF
>TRBV18|TRBJ1-1|.|.
TGTGCCAGCTCACCATCTATTATGAACACTGAAGCTTTCTTT
CASSPSIMNTEAFF
>TRBV7-2|TRBJ2-5|.|.
TGTGCCAGCAGCTTAAGCTTACAAGAGACCCAGTACTTC
CASSLSLQETQYF
>TRBV4-2|TRBJ2-7|TRBD1|.
TGTGCCAGCAGCCGTGGGACAGACAACTACGAGCAGTACTTC
CASSRGTDNYEQYF
>TRBV5-1|TRBJ1-2|TRBD1|.
TGCGCCAGCAGCTTGTCTCCCCAGACAGGGAACTATGGCTACACCTTC
CASSLSPQTGNYGYTF
>TRBV25-1|TRBJ2-3|.|.
TGTGCCAGCAGCGACGGGACTCGGACTCGTCTTGGGGATACGCAGTATTTT
CASSDGTRTRLGDTQYF
>TRBV6-5|TRBJ1-3|TRBD1|.
TGTGCCAGTATTTCACAGGGGAACACCATATATTTT
CASISQGNTIYF
>TRBV7-9|TRBJ1-1|TRBD1|.
TGTGCCAGCAGCCTAAGACAGGGTGGGAACACTGAAGCTTTCTTT
CASSLRQGGNTEAFF
>TRBV10-1|TRBJ2-1|TRBD2|.
TGCGCCAGCAGTGAGTCTAGCGGGAGTAGTCGGGTTGGACAGTTCTTC
CASSESSGSSRVGQFF